This entry lists 31 T cell receptor beta chains sequenced from one sample in a study of blood T cell repertoires in COVID-19. This table comes from immunoSEQ multiplex PCR, and its TCRdb copy is limited to in-frame clones, with some not included. Here the sample spans tens of thousands of clones, over 75% being singletons. Sequenced: peripheral blood. The receptors originated from a man aged 50 to 60 with active COVID-19.

There are a few counts of this clone. The rearrangement links TRBV7-9 to TRBJ2-2; 7 positions match TRBD2. This CDR3 is 17 amino acids long. From germline, CDR1 is SEHNR and CDR2 FQNEAQ (reference sequence). J lost 9 bases, V lost 5 bases, and 18 bases had no gene match. Written as DNA, the CDR3 is TGTGCCAGCAGCGGTACGGGTAGCGGGCGCCCTAGGAGGGAGCTGTTTTTT. Translating gives CASSGTGSGRPRRELFF.

This chain joins TRBV29-1 and TRBJ1-2, with no clear D. CDR3 size: 11 residues. The V gene lost 3 bases and the J gene lost 5 bases, with 7 bases spanning the gap. Germline-derived CDR1 and CDR2 are SQVTM and ANQGSEA. The CDR3 nucleotides are TGCAGCGTTGATACGGGGTATGGCTACACCTTC. It specifies CSVDTGYGYTF.

The chain carries TRBV5-1 and TRBJ2-5; the match to TRBD2 covers 14 bases. The CDR3 has 18 amino acids. Germline CDR1 is SGHRS and CDR2 is YFSETQ. Trimming removed 0 bases from V and 4 bases from J; junction bases left unmatched: 8. The CDR3 coding sequence is TGCGCCAGCAGCTTGGGACTAGCGGGGGGGCCCTCCCGAGAGACCCAGTACTTC. Protein product: CASSLGLAGGPSRETQYF.

Points on this clone: Other DNA variants within this sample encode the same CDR3. The chain couples TRBV7-2 to TRBJ1-1; D gene unclear. Germline lookup yields CDR1 SGHTA and CDR2 FQGNSA. Trimming removed 1 base at V and 1 base at J, with 4 bases between. The CDR3 has 13 residues. Here the CDR3 DNA reads TGTGCCAGCAGCTTAGGTCGGAACACTGAAGCTTTCTTT. Translating gives CASSLGRNTEAFF.

This chain links TRBV7-9 with TRBJ2-2; TRBD2 matches 13 bases. The CDR3 loop spans 16 amino acids. Looked up from germline, CDR1 is SEHNR and CDR2 is FQNEAQ (reference sequence). The V segment lost 6 bases and the J segment 4 bases; nucleotides outside the gene matches: 5. CDR3 nucleotide sequence: TGTGCCAGCAGTCAACTAGCGGGAGGGTTCACCGGGGAGCTGTTTTTT. Protein: CASSQLAGGFTGELFF. Drawing the rest from reference TRBV7-9 and TRBJ2-2, the complete variable domain is DTGVSQNPRHKITKRGQNVTFRCDPISEHNRLYWYRQTLGQGPEFLTYFQNEAQLEKSRLLSDRFSAERPKGSFSTLEIQRTEQGDSAMYLCASSQLAGGFTGELFFGEGSRLTVL.

The rearrangement joins TRBV6-5 to TRBJ2-1; tentative D call: TRBD2 (6 bases). The germline V and J ends were trimmed by 6 bases and 8 bases, with 17 bases remaining between them. Germline V lookup: CDR1 MNHEY, CDR2 SVGAGI. This CDR3 has 14 amino acids. The CDR3 reads CASSPGGDRDEQFF. The DNA for the CDR3 is TGTGCCAGCAGCCCCGGGGGAGATAGGGATGAGCAGTTCTTC.

In this sample, this clone turned up once. The chain has TRBV3-1 (or the pseudogene TRBV3-2) and TRBJ1-3; no firm D call. Germline V CDR1 and CDR2: LGHDT, YNNKEL (reference sequence). The germline V and J ends were trimmed by 1 base and 0 bases, with 10 bases remaining between them. This CDR3 has 16 residues. CDR3 residues: CASSQGRIVSGNTIYF. The DNA for the CDR3 is TGTGCCAGCAGCCAAGGGCGGATCGTCTCTGGAAACACCATATATTTT.

The chain links TRBV10-3 to TRBJ1-1; 9 bases agree with TRBD1. The CDR3 extends over 14 amino acids. V lost 10 bases to trimming and J lost 4 bases; unmatched junction nucleotides: 10. Germline loops: CDR1 ENHRY, CDR2 SYGVKD. The CDR3 sequence: CATQGRQGGTEAFF. As DNA, the CDR3 is TGTGCCACCCAAGGGAGACAGGGGGGCACTGAAGCTTTCTTT.

The J gene is TRBJ2-3, the V gene TRBV5-4; TRBD1 matches 9 bases. V shed 4 bases and J 2 bases; nucleotides not matched to a gene: 8. CDR3 size: 16 residues. Germline CDR1 is SGHNT and CDR2 is YYREEE (reference sequence). In DNA, the CDR3 is TGTGCCAGCAGCCCGCCCGGGACAGGGTTCACAGATACGCAGTATTTT. Residues: CASSPPGTGFTDTQYF.

The V gene is TRBV7-8, the J gene TRBJ1-5, with TRBD1 identical over 7 bases. CDR3 length: 18 residues. Germline V gene lookup returns CDR1 SGHVS and CDR2 FQNEAQ. Trimming removed 2 bases from V and 0 bases from J; junction bases left unmatched: 10. DNA of the CDR3: TGTGCCAGCAGCTTATTGGGGACAGAGTTCTATAGCAATCAGCCCCAGCATTTT. Translated, it gives CASSLLGTEFYSNQPQHF.

This rearrangement joins TRBV5-1 to TRBJ2-1; D is possibly TRBD1 (6 bases). CDR1 is SGHRS, CDR2 YFSETQ, per germline. The CDR3 has 17 residues. V was trimmed by 4 bases and J by 4 bases, leaving 21 bases between them. The CDR3 DNA reads as TGCGCCAGCAGCCAAAGGACAGTCGCCCCCCCGTACAATGAGCAGTTCTTC. The encoded protein is CASSQRTVAPPYNEQFF.

The count of this clone is one. The V call is TRBV14, the J call TRBJ2-5; 7 positions agree with TRBD2. The germline gives CDR1 SGHDN, CDR2 FVKESK. After removal of 4 bases from V and 7 bases from J, the junction contained 15 bases not matched to a gene. This CDR3 region has 16 residues. The chain's CDR3 is CASSLNREALWGTQYF. In nucleotides, the CDR3 is TGTGCCAGCAGCCTAAACCGGGAGGCCCTATGGGGGACCCAGTACTTC.

The V call is TRBV11-2, the J call TRBJ2-2; D might be TRBD2 (5 bases). Trimming cost V 4 bases and J 2 bases, with 5 bases left between them. The germline V gene encodes CDR1 SGHAT and CDR2 FQNNGV. The CDR3 loop spans 13 amino acids. The CDR3 spells CASSWTNTGELFF. CDR3 DNA sequence: TGTGCCAGCAGCTGGACTAACACCGGGGAGCTGTTTTTT.

CDR3 nucleotides: TGTGCCAGCAGCCACCGCCCGGGACAGGGGGCCACTGAAGCTTTCTTT. Amino acid sequence: CASSHRPGQGATEAFF. V and J are TRBV14 and TRBJ1-1; TRBD1 agrees at 12 bases. Per the germline V gene, CDR1 is SGHDN and CDR2 is FVKESK. The J segment lost 4 bases and the V segment lost 3 bases, leaving 6 bases of the junction unmatched. The CDR3 contains 16 residues.

This clone came up a few times. The gene calls are TRBV19 and TRBJ2-7; D might be TRBD1 (6 bases). Trimming cost V 5 bases and J 6 bases, with 23 bases left between them. The germline V gene has CDR1 LNHDA and CDR2 SQIVND (reference sequence). The CDR3 extends over 16 amino acids. The chain's CDR3 is CASSPDPRPGESEQYF. The CDR3, as DNA: TGTGCCAGTAGTCCTGACCCGAGACCAGGGGAGTCCGAGCAGTACTTC.

The chain recombines TRBV15 with TRBJ2-3, with 9 bases that match TRBD1. The CDR3 consists of 16 residues. J gave up 6 bases and V 3 bases, and 10 bases lay outside the gene matches. Per the germline V gene, CDR1 is LNHNV and CDR2 is YYDKDF (reference sequence). For the CDR3, the DNA is TGTGCCACCAGCAGGGACACAGGGGGCGTATCCGATACGCAGTATTTT. It encodes CATSRDTGGVSDTQYF. The complete variable domain, with remaining parts taken from reference TRBV15 and TRBJ2-3, reads DAMVIQNPRYQVTQFGKPVTLSCSQTLNHNVMYWYQQKSSQAPKLLFHYYDKDFNNEADTPDNFQSRRPNTSFCFLDIRSPGLGDTAMYLCATSRDTGGVSDTQYFGPGTRLTVL.

The chain is built from TRBV9 and TRBJ2-3, with 7 bases matching TRBD1. V lost 3 bases and J lost 4; bases outside the gene matches: 2. This CDR3 has 13 residues. Germline-derived CDR1 and CDR2 are SGDLS and YYNGEE. Here the CDR3 DNA reads TGTGCCAGCAGCGCAGGGGGTGCAGATACGCAGTATTTT. It translates to CASSAGGADTQYF. Drawing the rest from reference TRBV9 and TRBJ2-3, the complete variable domain is DSGVTQTPKHLITATGQRVTLRCSPRSGDLSVYWYQQSLDQGLQFLIQYYNGEERAKGNILERFSAQQFPDLHSELNLSSLELGDSALYFCASSAGGADTQYFGPGTRLTVL.

The CDR3 bases are TGCGCCAGCAGCCGGGGACTAGCGGGAGGATACCCCGGGGGGGAGACCCAGTACTTC. It yields the protein CASSRGLAGGYPGGETQYF. This rearrangement joins TRBV5-1 to TRBJ2-5; the match to TRBD2 covers 15 bases. V lost 4 bases to trimming and J lost 5 bases; unmatched junction nucleotides: 15. CDR1 and CDR2 (germline): SGHRS, YFSETQ. The CDR3 covers 19 residues.

This clone came up once. V and J are TRBV11-1 and TRBJ2-3; D ambiguous. The germline CDR1 and CDR2 sequences are SGHAT and FQDESV (reference sequence). Trimming took off 5 bases at V and 2 bases at J, with 17 bases between the two ends. The CDR3 loop spans 16 amino acids. Here the CDR3 reads CASSQRITTATDTQYF. For the CDR3, the DNA is TGTGCCAGCAGCCAACGTATAACGACTGCCACAGATACGCAGTATTTT.

The gene calls are TRBV9 and TRBJ2-7; 7 nucleotides line up with TRBD2. There are 16 residues in the CDR3. Germline V gene lookup returns CDR1 SGDLS and CDR2 YYNGEE. V lost 4 bases and J lost 2; bases outside the gene matches: 12. In DNA, the CDR3 is TGTGCCAGCAGCCCCCGGGCCAGCGGGGCTGCCTACGAGCAGTACTTC. Protein: CASSPRASGAAYEQYF.

This rearrangement joins TRBV15 to TRBJ1-1; no definite D call. V was shortened by 0 bases and J by 4 bases, with 9 bases between the two germline ends. This CDR3 has 14 amino acids. Germline loops: CDR1 LNHNV, CDR2 YYDKDF (reference sequence). The CDR3 reads CATSRERRGTEAFF. DNA of the CDR3: TGTGCCACCAGCAGAGAACGGCGGGGCACTGAAGCTTTCTTT.

V gene TRBV7-2 combines with J gene TRBJ2-2; TRBD2 is a possible D gene (6 bases). The CDR3 length is 13 residues. The V gene's germline CDR1 is SGHTA and CDR2 FQGNSA. Trimming removed 11 bases from V and 3 bases from J, with 13 bases in between. The CDR3 DNA follows: TGTGCCGGCTATAGCGGTTACACCGGGGAGCTGTTTTTT. Encoded protein: CAGYSGYTGELFF.

The rearrangement uses TRBV11-2 and TRBJ2-7, with 7 bases that match TRBD1. The CDR3 consists of 15 residues. Germline CDR1 and CDR2: SGHAT and FQNNGV. V shed 1 base, J shed 2 bases, and the junction held 5 bases outside the gene matches. The CDR3 loop is CASSLGWDSPYEQYF. The CDR3 nucleotides read TGTGCCAGCAGCTTAGGGTGGGACAGCCCCTACGAGCAGTACTTC. The whole variable domain, remainder taken from reference TRBV11-2 and TRBJ2-7, is EAGVAQSPRYKIIEKRQSVAFWCNPISGHATLYWYQQILGQGPKLLIQFQNNGVVDDSQLPKDRFSAERLKGVDSTLKIQPAKLEDSAVYLCASSLGWDSPYEQYFGPGTRLTVT.

V usage is TRBV30 and J usage is TRBJ1-4; possible D gene TRBD1, 5 bases. The V end lost 3 bases, the J end lost 5 bases, and 19 bases lay between the germline ends. CDR1 is GTSNPN, CDR2 SVGIG, per germline (reference sequence). This CDR3 has 16 residues. CDR3 loop: CAWSNMEGTLNEKLFF. Written as DNA, the CDR3 is TGTGCCTGGAGCAATATGGAGGGGACCCTCAATGAAAAACTGTTTTTT. Complete variable domain (other parts from reference TRBV30 and TRBJ1-4): SQTIHQWPATLVQPVGSPLSLECTVEGTSNPNLYWYRQAAGRGLQLLFYSVGIGQISSEVPQNLSASRPQDRQFILSSKKLLLSDSGFYLCAWSNMEGTLNEKLFFGSGTQLSVL.

This sequence joins TRBV6-6 and TRBJ2-7, with 12 bases aligning to TRBD1. V lost 8 bases to trimming and J lost 6 bases; unmatched junction nucleotides: 8. Germline-derived CDR1 and CDR2 are MNHNY and SVGAGI (reference sequence). The CDR3 length is 14 residues. This chain's CDR3 is CASRFGTGGSEQYF. The CDR3 nucleotides read TGTGCCAGCCGATTTGGGACAGGGGGCAGCGAGCAGTACTTC.

The chain is built from TRBV28 and TRBJ2-1, with TRBD2 matching over 14 bases. From germline, CDR1 is MDHEN and CDR2 SYDVKM. V dropped 7 bases and J dropped 15; count of bases not matched to a gene: 17. The CDR3 extends over 16 amino acids. The CDR3 is CASNPSGTSGSLRGFF. The CDR3, as DNA: TGTGCCAGCAACCCTTCAGGGACTAGCGGGAGTTTAAGGGGGTTCTTC. Based on the CDR3 plus reference TRBV28 and TRBJ2-1, the full variable domain is DVKVTQSSRYLVKRTGEKVFLECVQDMDHENMFWYRQDPGLGLRLIYFSYDVKMKEKGDIPEGYSVSREKKERFSLILESASTNQTSMYLCASNPSGTSGSLRGFFGPGTRLTVL.

Remarks on this clone: The junction departs from germline at one end; a sequencing error may be responsible. The chain recombines TRBV5-1 with TRBJ2-5, with TRBD2 matching 13 bases. The CDR3 loop spans 15 amino acids. From germline, CDR1 is SGHRS and CDR2 YFSETQ. The chain's CDR3 is CASSLGLAGGETRYF. As DNA, the CDR3 is TGCGCCAGCAGCTTGGGACTAGCGGGGGGAGAGACCCGGTACTTC.

The rearrangement uses TRBV5-1 and TRBJ1-2; D remains unclear. Germline V gives CDR1 SGHRS, CDR2 YFSETQ. This CDR3 has 14 residues. V shed 0 bases and J shed 5 bases, with 11 bases lying between them. CDR3 region: CASSLAGRPYGYTF. In nucleotides, the CDR3 is TGCGCCAGCAGCTTGGCCGGCAGGCCTTATGGCTACACCTTC.

V is TRBV13 and J is TRBJ2-7; 8 bases match TRBD1. V was pared by 5 bases and J by 5 bases, with 8 bases of the junction left unmatched. Germline V CDR1 and CDR2: PRHDT, FYEKMQ (reference sequence). The CDR3 runs 14 residues. In DNA, the CDR3 is TGTGCCAGCAGCACGCGGACAGGGAAGAACGAGCAGTACTTC. Translated: CASSTRTGKNEQYF.

The rearrangement joins TRBV27 to TRBJ2-5; 8 nucleotides match TRBD2. CDR1 and CDR2 from the germline V gene are MNHEY and SMNVEV (reference sequence). V lost 6 bases and J lost 6; bases outside the gene matches: 12. The CDR3 loop spans 15 amino acids. The CDR3 DNA follows: TGTGCCAGCAGAACCAGCGGGAGCTGGTTACAGACCCAGTACTTC. Translating it yields CASRTSGSWLQTQYF.

This sequence joins TRBV19 and TRBJ1-1, with TRBD1 identical over 7 bases. The CDR3 totals 13 residues. V dropped 1 base and J dropped 4; count of bases not matched to a gene: 0. Per the germline V gene, CDR1 is LNHDA and CDR2 is SQIVND (reference sequence). CDR3 residues: CASSIGQGTEAFF. In DNA, the CDR3 is TGTGCCAGTAGTATAGGACAGGGCACTGAAGCTTTCTTT.